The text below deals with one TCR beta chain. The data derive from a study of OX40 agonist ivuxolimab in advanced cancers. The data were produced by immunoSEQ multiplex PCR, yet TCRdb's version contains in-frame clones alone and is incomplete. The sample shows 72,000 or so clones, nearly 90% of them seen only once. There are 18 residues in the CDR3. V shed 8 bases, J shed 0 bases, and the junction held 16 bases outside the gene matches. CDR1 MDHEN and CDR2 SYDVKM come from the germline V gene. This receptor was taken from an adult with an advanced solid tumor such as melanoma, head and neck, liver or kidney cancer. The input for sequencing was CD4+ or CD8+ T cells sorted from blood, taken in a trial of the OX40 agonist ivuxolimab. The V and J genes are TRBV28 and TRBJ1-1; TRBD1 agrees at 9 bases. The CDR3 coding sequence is TGTGCCAGCCCCCCCCGGACAGGGGATATGGGGATGAACACTGAAGCTTTCTTT. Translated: CASPPRTGDMGMNTEAFF.